The entry below describes one TCR beta chain. Antigen unknown. Profiling relied on immunoSEQ multiplex PCR, and the TCRdb table lists in-frame clones only, not all of them. Of about 84,000 clones in the sample, around 94% were seen once. These data belong to a study of OX40 agonist ivuxolimab in advanced cancers. Study outcomes and limitations: With doses of 0.1-3.0 mg/kg, partial responders showed among the lowest clonal expansion.

The CDR3 is 13 amino acids. From germline, CDR1 is SGHNT and CDR2 YYREEE (reference sequence). V was pared by 4 bases and J by 5 bases, with 13 bases between. The origin of this receptor is an adult with an advanced solid tumor such as melanoma, head and neck, liver or kidney cancer. V and J are TRBV5-4 and TRBJ2-7; tentatively, D is TRBD1 (6 bases). The sequences come from CD4+ or CD8+ T cells sorted from blood, collected in a trial of the OX40 agonist ivuxolimab. The CDR3 bases are TGTGCCAGCAGCACTCTGAGACAGGACGAGCAGTACTTC. Translating gives CASSTLRQDEQYF.